This TCR beta chain was profiled in a study of shared clonotypes between healthy human individuals. Overall study context: There were three CD4 naive, three CD4 memory, two CD8 naive and one CD8 memory plates per donor.

This clone turned up a few times. The V gene lost 6 bases and the J gene lost 0 bases, with 11 bases spanning the gap. The CDR3 is 14 residues long. Germline V gene lookup returns CDR1 SNHLY and CDR2 FYNNEI. TCRdb's table, derived via immunoSEQ multiplex PCR, lists solely in-frame clones and lacks some. The data contain over 150,000 clones, 66% of them seen just once; the ten biggest clones take up about 9.4%. The rearrangement links TRBV2 to TRBJ1-1; no clear D gene. The TCR comes from a man younger than 45 in good health. What was sequenced was memory CD4+ T cells sorted from blood. Regarding subset: CD45RA-negative fraction. The CDR3 loop is CASRREKMNTEAFF. The CDR3 nucleotides read TGTGCCAGCAGGAGAGAGAAAATGAACACTGAAGCTTTCTTT.